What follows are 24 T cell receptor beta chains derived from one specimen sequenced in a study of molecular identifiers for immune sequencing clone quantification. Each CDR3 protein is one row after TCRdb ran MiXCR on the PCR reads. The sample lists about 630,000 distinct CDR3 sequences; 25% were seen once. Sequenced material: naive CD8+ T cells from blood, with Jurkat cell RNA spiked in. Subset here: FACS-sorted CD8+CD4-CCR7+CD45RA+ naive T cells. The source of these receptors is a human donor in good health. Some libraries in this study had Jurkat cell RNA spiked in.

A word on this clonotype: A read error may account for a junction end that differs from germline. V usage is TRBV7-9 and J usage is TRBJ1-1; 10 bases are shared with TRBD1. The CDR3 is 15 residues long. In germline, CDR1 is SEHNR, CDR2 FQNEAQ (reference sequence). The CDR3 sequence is CASSPPGQGNAEAFF. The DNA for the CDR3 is TGTGCCAGCAGCCCACCGGGACAGGGGAACGCTGAAGCTTTCTTT.

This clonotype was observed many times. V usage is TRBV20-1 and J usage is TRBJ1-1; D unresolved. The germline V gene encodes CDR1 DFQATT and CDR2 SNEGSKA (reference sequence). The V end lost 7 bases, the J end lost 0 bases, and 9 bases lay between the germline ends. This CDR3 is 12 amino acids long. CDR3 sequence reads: CSGGRMNTEAFF. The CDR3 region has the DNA TGCAGTGGGGGTCGAATGAACACTGAAGCTTTCTTT.

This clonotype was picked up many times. In DNA form, the CDR3 reads TGCGCCAGCAGCCAAGATCCCAGCGTCGGTCAGAATTGGGGGGTGTATACGCAGTATTTT. This gives the protein CASSQDPSVGQNWGVYTQYF. The chain is built from TRBV4-1 and TRBJ2-3; D is perhaps TRBD2 (6 bases). This CDR3 region has 20 residues. Trimming took 0 bases from V and 7 from J, leaving 29 bases between them. Looked up from germline, CDR1 is MGHRA and CDR2 is YSYEKL.

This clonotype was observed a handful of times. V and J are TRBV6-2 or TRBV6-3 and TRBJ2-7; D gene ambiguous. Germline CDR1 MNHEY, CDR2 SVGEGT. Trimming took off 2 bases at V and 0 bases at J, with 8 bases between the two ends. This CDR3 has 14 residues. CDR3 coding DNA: TGTGCCAGCAGTTACCGGTCGGGCTCCTACGAGCAGTACTTC. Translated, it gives CASSYRSGSYEQYF.

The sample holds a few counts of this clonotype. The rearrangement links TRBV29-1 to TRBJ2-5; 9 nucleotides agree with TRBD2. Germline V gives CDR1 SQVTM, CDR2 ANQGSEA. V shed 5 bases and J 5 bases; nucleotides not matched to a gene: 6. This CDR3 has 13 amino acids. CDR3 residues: CSVSSGSTETQYF. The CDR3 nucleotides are TGCAGCGTTAGTAGCGGGAGTACGGAGACCCAGTACTTC.

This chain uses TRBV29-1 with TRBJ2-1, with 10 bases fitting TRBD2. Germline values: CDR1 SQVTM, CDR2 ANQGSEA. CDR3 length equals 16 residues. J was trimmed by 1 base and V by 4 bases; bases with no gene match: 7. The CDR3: CSVVASGSRSYNEQFF. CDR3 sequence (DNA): TGCAGCGTTGTGGCTAGCGGGAGTCGTTCCTACAATGAGCAGTTCTTC.

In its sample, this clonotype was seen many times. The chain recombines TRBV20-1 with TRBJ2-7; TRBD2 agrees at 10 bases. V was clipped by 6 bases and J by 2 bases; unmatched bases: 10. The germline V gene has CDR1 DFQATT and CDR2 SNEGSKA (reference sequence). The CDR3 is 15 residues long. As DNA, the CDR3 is TGCAGTGCCCGAGGACTAGCGGACGGTCCCTACGAGCAGTACTTC. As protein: CSARGLADGPYEQYF.

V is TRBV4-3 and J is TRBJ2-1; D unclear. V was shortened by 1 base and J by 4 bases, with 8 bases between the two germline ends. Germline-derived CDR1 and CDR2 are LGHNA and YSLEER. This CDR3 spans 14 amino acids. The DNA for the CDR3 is TGCGCCAGCAGCCAAGGGTCGCTTTACAATGAGCAGTTCTTC. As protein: CASSQGSLYNEQFF.

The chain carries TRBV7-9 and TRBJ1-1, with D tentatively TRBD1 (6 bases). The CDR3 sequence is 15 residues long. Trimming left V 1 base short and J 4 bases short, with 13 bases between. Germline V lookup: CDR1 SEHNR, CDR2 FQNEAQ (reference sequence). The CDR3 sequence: CASSLGLGGLTEAFF. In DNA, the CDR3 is TGTGCCAGCAGCTTAGGCCTAGGGGGGCTCACTGAAGCTTTCTTT.

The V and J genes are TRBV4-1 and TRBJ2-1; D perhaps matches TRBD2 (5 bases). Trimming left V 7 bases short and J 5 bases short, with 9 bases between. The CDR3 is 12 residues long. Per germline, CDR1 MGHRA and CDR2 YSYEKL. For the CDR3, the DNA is TGCGCCAGCACGGACTTCGACAATGAGCAGTTCTTC. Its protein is CASTDFDNEQFF.

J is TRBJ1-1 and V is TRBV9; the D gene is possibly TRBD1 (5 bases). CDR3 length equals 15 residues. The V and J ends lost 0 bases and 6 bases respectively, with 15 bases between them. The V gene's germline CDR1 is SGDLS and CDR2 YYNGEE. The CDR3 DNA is TGTGCCAGCAGCGTAGTGACAGTGGGCTTCGCTGAAGCTTTCTTT. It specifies CASSVVTVGFAEAFF.

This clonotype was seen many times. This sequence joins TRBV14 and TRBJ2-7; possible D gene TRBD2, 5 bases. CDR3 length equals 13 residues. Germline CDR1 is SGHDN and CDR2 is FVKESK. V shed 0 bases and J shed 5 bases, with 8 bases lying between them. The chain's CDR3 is CASSQDTRHEQYF. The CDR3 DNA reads TGTGCCAGCAGCCAAGACACTAGGCACGAGCAGTACTTC. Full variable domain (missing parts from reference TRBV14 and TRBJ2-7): EAGVTQFPSHSVIEKGQTVTLRCDPISGHDNLYWYRRVMGKEIKFLLHFVKESKQDESGMPNNRFLAERTGGTYSTLKVQPAELEDSGVYFCASSQDTRHEQYFGPGTRLTVT.

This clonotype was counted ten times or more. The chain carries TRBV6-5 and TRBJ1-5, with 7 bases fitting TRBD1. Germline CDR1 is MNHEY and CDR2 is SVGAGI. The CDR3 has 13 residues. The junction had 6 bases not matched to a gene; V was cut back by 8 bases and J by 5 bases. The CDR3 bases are TGTGCCAGCCGAGGGACAGATTATCAGCCCCAGCATTTT. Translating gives CASRGTDYQPQHF.

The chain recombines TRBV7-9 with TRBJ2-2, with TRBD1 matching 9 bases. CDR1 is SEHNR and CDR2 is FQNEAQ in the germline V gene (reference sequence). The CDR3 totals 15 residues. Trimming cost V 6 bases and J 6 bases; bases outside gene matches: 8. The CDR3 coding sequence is TGTGCCAGCAGACCGGGACAGGGCGGCCCCGGGGAGCTGTTTTTT. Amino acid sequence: CASRPGQGGPGELFF.

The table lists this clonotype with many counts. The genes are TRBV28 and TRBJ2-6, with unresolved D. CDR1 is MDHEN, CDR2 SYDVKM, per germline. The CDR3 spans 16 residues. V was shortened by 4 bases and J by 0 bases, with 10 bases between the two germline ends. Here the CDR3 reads CASSSLVYSGANVLTF. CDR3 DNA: TGTGCCAGCAGTTCCCTGGTCTACTCTGGGGCCAACGTCCTGACTTTC.

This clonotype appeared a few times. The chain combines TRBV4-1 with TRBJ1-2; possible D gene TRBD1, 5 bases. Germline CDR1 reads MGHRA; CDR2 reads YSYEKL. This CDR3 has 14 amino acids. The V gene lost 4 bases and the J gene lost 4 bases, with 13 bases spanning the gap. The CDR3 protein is CASSPVGVTYGYTF. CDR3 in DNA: TGCGCCAGCAGCCCAGTAGGGGTAACCTATGGCTACACCTTC.

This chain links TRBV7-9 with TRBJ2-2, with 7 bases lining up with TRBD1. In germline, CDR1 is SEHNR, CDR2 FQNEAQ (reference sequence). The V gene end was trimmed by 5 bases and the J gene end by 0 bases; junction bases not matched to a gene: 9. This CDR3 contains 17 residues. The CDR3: CASSKIVRGTNTGELFF. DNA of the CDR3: TGTGCCAGCAGCAAAATCGTCAGGGGGACGAACACCGGGGAGCTGTTTTTT.

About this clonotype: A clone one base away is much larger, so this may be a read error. CDR3 DNA: TGTGCCGGCAGTCAAACCCTGATTTCGACAGATACGCAGTATTTT. It yields the protein CAGSQTLISTDTQYF. V is TRBV27 and J is TRBJ2-3; D is uncertain. Per the germline V gene, CDR1 is MNHEY and CDR2 is SMNVEV (reference sequence). The CDR3 consists of 15 residues.

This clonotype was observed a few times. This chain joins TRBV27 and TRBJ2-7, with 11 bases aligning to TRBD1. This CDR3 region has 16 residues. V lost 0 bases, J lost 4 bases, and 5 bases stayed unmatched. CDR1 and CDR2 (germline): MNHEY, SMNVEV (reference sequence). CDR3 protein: CASSLSTGQGEYEQYF. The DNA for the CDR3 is TGTGCCAGCAGTTTATCGACGGGACAGGGGGAGTACGAGCAGTACTTC.

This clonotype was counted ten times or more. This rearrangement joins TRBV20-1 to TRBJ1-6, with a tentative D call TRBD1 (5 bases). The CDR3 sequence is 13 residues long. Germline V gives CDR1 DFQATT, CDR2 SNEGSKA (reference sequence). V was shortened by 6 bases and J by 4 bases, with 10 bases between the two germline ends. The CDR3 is CSAVGLYNSPLHF. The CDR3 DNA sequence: TGCAGTGCCGTGGGGCTGTATAATTCACCCCTCCACTTT.

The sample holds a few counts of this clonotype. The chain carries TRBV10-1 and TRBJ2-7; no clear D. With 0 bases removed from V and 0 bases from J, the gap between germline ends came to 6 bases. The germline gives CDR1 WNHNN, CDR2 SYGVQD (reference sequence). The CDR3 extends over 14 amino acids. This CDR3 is CASSESGYSYEQYF. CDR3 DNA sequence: TGCGCCAGCAGTGAGTCGGGCTACTCCTACGAGCAGTACTTC.

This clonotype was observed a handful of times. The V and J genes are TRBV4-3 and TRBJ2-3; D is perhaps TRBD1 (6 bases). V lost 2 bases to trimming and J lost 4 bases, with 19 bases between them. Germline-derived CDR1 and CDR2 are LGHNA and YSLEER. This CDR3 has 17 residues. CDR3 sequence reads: CASSQSRSGTPSDTQYF. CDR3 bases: TGCGCCAGCAGCCAATCAAGGTCAGGGACACCGTCAGATACGCAGTATTTT.

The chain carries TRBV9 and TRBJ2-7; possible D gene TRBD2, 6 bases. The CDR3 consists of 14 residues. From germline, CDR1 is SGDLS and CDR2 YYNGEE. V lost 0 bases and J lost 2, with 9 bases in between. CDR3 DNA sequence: TGTGCCAGCAGCGTAGCACTAGCTCCCTACGAGCAGTACTTC. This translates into CASSVALAPYEQYF.

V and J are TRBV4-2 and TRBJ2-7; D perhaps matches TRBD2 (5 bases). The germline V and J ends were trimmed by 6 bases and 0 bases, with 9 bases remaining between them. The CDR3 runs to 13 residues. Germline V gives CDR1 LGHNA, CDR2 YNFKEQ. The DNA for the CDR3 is TGTGCCAGCAGAAACGGGAACTCCTACGAGCAGTACTTC. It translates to CASRNGNSYEQYF.